One and the same sample provided the 16 T cell receptor beta chains below, sequenced in a study of Ad26.COV2.S vaccination and SARS-CoV-2 variants. Described treatment: around 19 received Ad26.COV2.S at low or high dose, single or two shots; 5 received placebo; per-sample allocation not given. Samples came from day 63 after the first vaccine or placebo injection. The repertoire was sequenced with immunoSEQ multiplex PCR; TCRdb's copy has only in-frame clones and lacks some. The data hold 440,000 or so clones, with approximately 90% observed a single time. The specimen was peripheral blood, collected in a trial of Ad26.COV2.S vaccine versus placebo. These receptor sequences come from a person between 18 and 59 years old who received the Ad26.COV2.S COVID-19 vaccine or a placebo.

The chain carries TRBV9 and TRBJ1-3; 11 nucleotides align to TRBD1. CDR1 and CDR2 from the germline V gene are SGDLS and YYNGEE. The J segment lost 3 bases and the V segment lost 2 bases, leaving 1 base of the junction unmatched. The CDR3 has 15 residues. CDR3 loop: CASSVDRGLGNTIYF. The CDR3 bases are TGTGCCAGCAGCGTGGACAGGGGGCTTGGAAACACCATATATTTT.

This chain uses TRBV6-2 or TRBV6-3 with TRBJ1-5, with unresolved D. Trimming stripped 2 bases from V and 9 bases from J, with 8 bases between. The CDR3 runs 12 residues. Looked up from germline, CDR1 is MNHEY and CDR2 is SVGEGT. CDR3 DNA sequence: TGTGCCAGCAGTTACCCCAGTAGGCCCCAGCATTTT. This gives the protein CASSYPSRPQHF.

The rearrangement joins TRBV6-1 to TRBJ2-5; 8 bases are shared with TRBD2. Trimming took 2 bases from V and 3 from J; bases not matched to a gene: 5. The CDR3 extends over 15 amino acids. Germline loops: CDR1 MNHNS, CDR2 SASEGT. The CDR3 is CASSETAGVKETQYF. Here the CDR3 DNA reads TGTGCCAGCAGTGAAACAGCGGGGGTTAAAGAGACCCAGTACTTC.

The chain combines TRBV19 with TRBJ2-1, with 7 bases matching TRBD2. Germline V gene lookup returns CDR1 LNHDA and CDR2 SQIVND (reference sequence). CDR3 size: 16 residues. After removal of 5 bases from V and 5 bases from J, the junction contained 12 bases not matched to a gene. CDR3 amino acids: CASSALGGLENNEQFF. CDR3 bases: TGTGCCAGTAGTGCCCTCGGGGGGTTAGAAAACAATGAGCAGTTCTTC.

This clone was recorded once. The chain employs TRBV7-9 and TRBJ1-1; D possibly corresponds to TRBD1 (6 bases). This CDR3 is built from 16 residues. Per the germline V gene, CDR1 is SEHNR and CDR2 is FQNEAQ (reference sequence). Trimming removed 1 base from V and 2 bases from J, with 14 bases in between. CDR3 sequence reads: CASSLDRRTVNTEAFF. In DNA form, the CDR3 reads TGTGCCAGCAGCTTAGATCGTAGGACAGTTAACACTGAAGCTTTCTTT.

The rearrangement uses TRBV7-3 and TRBJ2-3; D is possibly TRBD1 or TRBD2 (5 bases each). This CDR3 is 15 amino acids long. V lost 4 bases, J lost 5 bases, and 16 bases lay in between. Germline lookup yields CDR1 SGHTA and CDR2 FQGTGA. The CDR3: CASSSQAGAGDTQYF. The CDR3 coding sequence is TGTGCCAGCAGCTCGCAAGCCGGGGCGGGAGATACGCAGTATTTT.

This clone appeared once. At one end the junction does not follow the germline gene, possibly because of a read error. Additional DNA sequences in this sample encode the identical CDR3. This rearrangement joins TRBV20-1 to TRBJ2-7; D not resolved. Germline V CDR1 and CDR2: DFQATT, SNEGSKA (reference sequence). The CDR3 is made up of 11 amino acids. The CDR3 is CSATIRYEQYF. The CDR3 DNA sequence: TGCAGTGCTACAATCCGCTACGAGCAGTATTTC.

The rearrangement uses TRBV7-6 and TRBJ1-5; D ambiguous. Deletions cut 2 bases from V and 4 bases from J, with 9 bases between. The CDR3 length is 14 residues. CDR1 is SGHVS, CDR2 FNYEAQ, per germline. The CDR3 reads CASSLHRGNQPQHF. The CDR3 DNA is TGTGCCAGCAGCTTACACAGAGGGAATCAGCCCCAGCATTTT. Full variable domain (remainder filled in from reference TRBV7-6 and TRBJ1-5): GAGVSQSPRYKVTKRGQDVALRCDPISGHVSLYWYRQALGQGPEFLTYFNYEAQQDKSGLPNDRFSAERPEGSISTLTIQRTEQRDSAMYRCASSLHRGNQPQHFGDGTRLSIL.

The gene calls are TRBV27 and TRBJ2-6, with no clear D. This CDR3 is 16 amino acids long. Germline loops: CDR1 MNHEY, CDR2 SMNVEV (reference sequence). V shed 6 bases and J shed 0 bases, with 12 bases lying between them. CDR3 DNA sequence: TGTGCCAGCAGACTAACTTTGAGCTCTGGGGCCAACGTCCTGACTTTC. Translation gives CASRLTLSSGANVLTF.

The J gene is TRBJ2-5, the V gene TRBV4-3, with 9 positions matching TRBD2. The junction had 7 bases not matched to a gene; V was cut back by 4 bases and J by 1 base. The CDR3 extends over 16 amino acids. Germline-derived CDR1 and CDR2 are LGHNA and YSLEER. In DNA, the CDR3 is TGCGCCAGCAGCCTCTCGGGGCGGGGGGGCCAAGAGACCCAGTACTTC. Its protein product is CASSLSGRGGQETQYF.

The chain uses TRBV6-5 and TRBJ1-1; the match to TRBD1 covers 9 bases. This CDR3 spans 14 amino acids. V was pared by 5 bases and J by 2 bases, with 3 bases of the junction left unmatched. From germline, CDR1 is MNHEY and CDR2 SVGAGI. The CDR3 region has the DNA TGTGCCAGCAGTACAGGGGGCTCCAACACTGAAGCTTTCTTT. Residues: CASSTGGSNTEAFF.

The V call is TRBV7-3, the J call TRBJ2-1, with 9 positions matching TRBD1. The CDR3 extends over 19 amino acids. Germline CDR1 reads SGHTA; CDR2 reads FQGTGA. V shed 2 bases and J 9 bases; nucleotides not matched to a gene: 20. CDR3 in amino acids: CASSLSTPGTGYTGGEQFF. The CDR3 DNA sequence: TGTGCCAGCAGCTTATCTACACCCGGGACAGGGTACACGGGGGGTGAGCAGTTCTTC.

The chain has TRBV28 and TRBJ2-5; possible D gene TRBD1, 6 bases. V lost 5 bases, J lost 1 base, and 11 bases lay in between. Germline V lookup: CDR1 MDHEN, CDR2 SYDVKM. The CDR3 runs 14 residues. Here the CDR3 DNA reads TGTGCCAGCAGTCCACGACAGGTCCAAGAGACCCAGTACTTC. Translating gives CASSPRQVQETQYF.

CDR3 loop: CAISEHRADTGELFF. The CDR3 nucleotides read TGTGCCATCAGTGAGCACAGGGCTGACACCGGGGAGCTGTTTTTT. The V call is TRBV10-3, the J call TRBJ2-2, with a possible D match to TRBD1 (6 bases). V dropped 2 bases and J dropped 3 bases, with 10 bases sitting between them. The germline V gene has CDR1 ENHRY and CDR2 SYGVKD. This CDR3 comprises 15 residues.

The rearrangement uses TRBV7-3 and TRBJ1-3; tentative D call: TRBD1 (5 bases). The V end was cut by 5 bases, the J end by 0 bases, with 20 bases between. The CDR3 covers 18 residues. CDR1 and CDR2 (germline): SGHTA, FQGTGA. The CDR3 DNA reads TGTGCCAGCAGCCCCGGGCCCGGGGCGCAACTCTCTGGAAACACCATATATTTT. Residues: CASSPGPGAQLSGNTIYF.

The J gene is TRBJ2-6, the V gene TRBV7-2; D gene ambiguous. The CDR3 loop spans 18 amino acids. Germline CDR1 is SGHTA and CDR2 is FQGNSA. The V and J ends lost 3 bases and 5 bases respectively, with 20 bases between them. CDR3 DNA: TGTGCCAGCAGCTTCCGGACGAGTTCGTCTTTTCGGGCCAACGTCCTGACTTTC. The encoded protein is CASSFRTSSSFRANVLTF. Full variable domain (missing parts from reference TRBV7-2 and TRBJ2-6): GAGVSQSPSNKVTEKGKDVELRCDPISGHTALYWYRQSLGQGLEFLIYFQGNSAPDKSGLPSDRFSAERTGGSVSTLTIQRTQQEDSAVYLCASSFRTSSSFRANVLTFGAGSRLTVL.